A single sample gave rise to the 24 T cell receptor beta chains below, sequenced in a study of shared clonotypes between healthy human individuals. Produced via immunoSEQ multiplex PCR; TCRdb's table is partial and in-frame only. The table has roughly 1.5 million clones, roughly 98% seen once; the top ten hold approximately 0.45%. The sequenced sample was naive CD4+ T cells sorted from blood. The subset is: CD45RA+ positively selected. The receptors here all came from a man aged 25-40 years in good health.

The chain employs TRBV9 and TRBJ2-7; D ambiguous. Between the trimmed V and J ends, which lost 0 bases and 0 bases, there was a span of 7 bases. In germline, CDR1 is SGDLS, CDR2 YYNGEE. The CDR3 has 14 residues. For the CDR3, the DNA is TGTGCCAGCAGCGTAGGGGTTAACTCCTACGAGCAGTACTTC. Protein product: CASSVGVNSYEQYF.

The chain links TRBV7-2 to TRBJ1-3, with 9 bases that match TRBD1. The germline V gene encodes CDR1 SGHTA and CDR2 FQGNSA. The CDR3 is 16 residues long. Losses at the gene ends were 5 bases for V and 4 bases for J; bases not matched to a gene: 9. CDR3 nucleotides: TGTGCCAGCAGCCCCGGACAGGGGCGGTTGGGAAACACCATATATTTT. As protein: CASSPGQGRLGNTIYF.

CDR3: CASSFDSAGSPEQFF. CDR3 bases: TGTGCCAGCAGCTTCGACTCAGCAGGTTCCCCTGAGCAGTTCTTC. The chain recombines TRBV11-3 with TRBJ2-1; D is uncertain. With 3 bases removed from V and 9 bases from J, the gap between germline ends came to 18 bases. This CDR3 comprises 15 residues. Germline V gene sequence: CDR1 SGHNT, CDR2 YENEEA.

This clone appeared a single time. The rearrangement joins TRBV2 to TRBJ1-1; 9 positions match TRBD1. V was clipped by 9 bases and J by 3 bases; unmatched bases: 17. The CDR3 is 17 residues long. Germline V gives CDR1 SNHLY, CDR2 FYNNEI. The DNA for the CDR3 is TGTGCCAGAAGTTTATCCGGGACAGGGCCCTTATACACTGAAGCTTTCTTT. This gives the protein CARSLSGTGPLYTEAFF.

V gene TRBV29-1 combines with J gene TRBJ2-4, with TRBD2 matching over 8 bases. V lost 4 bases, J lost 1 base, and 6 bases stayed unmatched. Per germline, CDR1 SQVTM and CDR2 ANQGSEA. This CDR3 has 15 amino acids. The CDR3 sequence: CSVGPGLAAKNIQYF. The CDR3 DNA reads TGCAGCGTTGGACCCGGACTAGCTGCCAAAAACATTCAGTACTTC.

The V call is TRBV5-1, the J call TRBJ2-7, with D possibly being TRBD1 or TRBD2 (5 bases each). The CDR3 has 15 amino acids. The V gene's germline CDR1 is SGHRS and CDR2 YFSETQ. Trimming took off 0 bases at V and 2 bases at J, with 12 bases between the two ends. CDR3 nucleotides: TGCGCCAGCAGCTTGGGGGGGACCACTACCTACGAGCAGTACTTC. It codes for CASSLGGTTTYEQYF.

The CDR3 region has the DNA TGTGCCAGCAGTGAGGGGTCGAACACTGAAGCTTTCTTT. It yields the protein CASSEGSNTEAFF. The rearrangement links TRBV28 to TRBJ1-1, with D possibly being TRBD1 (5 bases). The V end lost 5 bases, the J end lost 1 base, and 8 bases lay between the germline ends. This CDR3 spans 13 amino acids. Per the germline V gene, CDR1 is MDHEN and CDR2 is SYDVKM.

This chain connects TRBV7-9 to TRBJ2-7, with 7 bases aligning to TRBD1. The CDR3 contains 13 residues. V lost 3 bases, J lost 5 bases, and 4 bases stayed unmatched. Per germline, CDR1 SEHNR and CDR2 FQNEAQ (reference sequence). CDR3 DNA sequence: TGTGCCAGCAGCTTTTTAGGGGGCGACGAGCAGTACTTC. This gives the protein CASSFLGGDEQYF.

This chain links TRBV7-2 with TRBJ2-1; 7 nucleotides match TRBD1. Germline lookup yields CDR1 SGHTA and CDR2 FQGNSA. V shed 4 bases and J 14 bases; nucleotides not matched to a gene: 8. This CDR3 region has 12 residues. For the CDR3, the DNA is TGTGCCAGCAGCTCTTCGGGACAGACTAAGTTCTTC. Its translation: CASSSSGQTKFF.

The rearrangement uses TRBV27 and TRBJ1-5; D call uncertain. The CDR3 extends over 15 amino acids. V was trimmed by 0 bases and J by 3 bases, leaving 9 bases between them. Germline lookup yields CDR1 MNHEY and CDR2 SMNVEV (reference sequence). The CDR3 nucleotides are TGTGCCAGCAGTTTATCGATACAGCTCAATCAGCCCCAGCATTTT. This encodes CASSLSIQLNQPQHF.

There are a few counts of this clone. The CDR3 spells CASHTGGTGPHEQYF. In nucleotides, the CDR3 is TGTGCCAGCCACACGGGAGGGACAGGGCCCCACGAGCAGTACTTC. V and J are TRBV18 and TRBJ2-7; tentative D call: TRBD1 (9 bases). The germline V and J ends were trimmed by 8 bases and 5 bases, with 22 bases remaining between them. Looked up from germline, CDR1 is KGHSH and CDR2 is LQKENI. The CDR3 length is 15 residues.

V gene TRBV11-2 combines with J gene TRBJ2-7; 7 bases agree with TRBD1. The CDR3 has 15 residues. CDR1 is SGHAT and CDR2 is FQNNGV in the germline V gene. V lost 5 bases and J lost 8; bases outside the gene matches: 15. In nucleotides, the CDR3 is TGTGCCAGCAGCCCACGCCCCACAGGGGATGTTAAGCAGTACTTC. Its protein product is CASSPRPTGDVKQYF.

The V gene is TRBV19, the J gene TRBJ2-4; D gene uncertain. V was trimmed by 0 bases and J by 6 bases, leaving 12 bases between them. The CDR3 covers 15 residues. In germline, CDR1 is LNHDA, CDR2 SQIVND (reference sequence). CDR3 nucleotide sequence: TGTGCCAGTAGTATAGATGTGGGTAGCCTAAACATTCAGTACTTC. Translation gives CASSIDVGSLNIQYF.

The rearrangement uses TRBV9 and TRBJ1-2; 11 bases agree with TRBD1. V lost 6 bases, J lost 7 bases, and 14 bases stayed unmatched. CDR1 is SGDLS and CDR2 is YYNGEE in the germline V gene. CDR3 length: 16 amino acids. CDR3 loop: CASIRGQGAFRGGYTF. The CDR3 DNA is TGTGCCAGCATCCGCGGACAGGGGGCTTTCAGAGGTGGCTACACCTTC.

V gene TRBV6-1 combines with J gene TRBJ2-7; TRBD2 agrees at 11 bases. V lost 11 bases and J lost 1; bases outside the gene matches: 10. The CDR3 loop spans 15 amino acids. Germline values: CDR1 MNHNS, CDR2 SASEGT. The CDR3 here is CASRGPSGRSYEQYF. The DNA for the CDR3 is TGTGCCTCCAGGGGGCCTAGCGGGAGGTCCTACGAGCAGTACTTC.

Here the CDR3 reads CASSQDRGQAHYGYTF. The CDR3 bases are TGTGCCAGCAGCCAAGATCGCGGACAGGCCCATTATGGCTACACCTTC. V is TRBV14 and J is TRBJ1-2, with 7 nucleotides matching TRBD1. J lost 5 bases, V lost 0 bases, and 9 bases had no gene match. Germline loops: CDR1 SGHDN, CDR2 FVKESK. The CDR3 totals 16 residues.

The rearrangement joins TRBV10-3 to TRBJ1-5; D gene uncertain. This CDR3 is built from 12 residues. CDR1 and CDR2 from the germline V gene are ENHRY and SYGVKD. V was clipped by 4 bases and J by 1 base, with 2 bases between them. The CDR3 region has the DNA TGTGCCATCAGTGGAAGCAATCAGCCCCAGCATTTT. Amino acids: CAISGSNQPQHF.

The chain links TRBV27 to TRBJ1-4; 7 bases are shared with TRBD1. Germline CDR1 is MNHEY and CDR2 is SMNVEV (reference sequence). This CDR3 has 15 amino acids. With 5 bases clipped from V and 7 bases from J, the junction kept 10 bases outside the gene matches. CDR3 in amino acids: CASSTRRGLGEKLFF. The CDR3 coding sequence is TGTGCCAGCAGTACCAGAAGGGGGCTGGGTGAAAAACTGTTTTTT. Filled out from reference TRBV27 and TRBJ1-4, the complete variable domain reads EAQVTQNPRYLITVTGKKLTVTCSQNMNHEYMSWYRQDPGLGLRQIYYSMNVEVTDKGDVPEGYKVSRKEKRNFPLILESPSPNQTSLYFCASSTRRGLGEKLFFGSGTQLSVL.

The count of this clone is one. This sequence joins TRBV9 and TRBJ1-3; D is unclear. The CDR3 consists of 13 residues. The V gene's germline CDR1 is SGDLS and CDR2 YYNGEE. V lost 4 bases, J lost 2 bases, and 7 bases lay in between. CDR3: CASSPTPGNTIYF. DNA for the CDR3: TGTGCCAGCAGCCCTACACCTGGAAACACCATATATTTT.

The chain recombines TRBV5-1 with TRBJ2-5; tentatively, D is TRBD2 (6 bases). Deletions cut 4 bases from V and 5 bases from J, with 15 bases between. The CDR3 is made up of 14 amino acids. Germline V gene lookup returns CDR1 SGHRS and CDR2 YFSETQ. For the CDR3, the DNA is TGCGCCAGCAGCCTTACAGTTGGGGGGGAGACCCAGTACTTC. The encoded protein is CASSLTVGGETQYF. The entire variable domain, with the rest obtained from reference TRBV5-1 and TRBJ2-5, is as follows: KAGVTQTPRYLIKTRGQQVTLSCSPISGHRSVSWYQQTPGQGLQFLFEYFSETQRNKGNFPGRFSGRQFSNSRSEMNVSTLELGDSALYLCASSLTVGGETQYFGPGTRLLVL.

This rearrangement joins TRBV6-1 to TRBJ2-5; D is undetermined. The CDR3 runs 15 residues. In germline, CDR1 is MNHNS, CDR2 SASEGT. V lost 2 bases to trimming and J lost 3 bases, with 13 bases between them. Here the CDR3 DNA reads TGTGCCAGCAGTGAATTCGCGGCCGATGAAGAGACCCAGTACTTC. This codes for CASSEFAADEETQYF.

This chain uses TRBV7-9 with TRBJ2-3; D uncertain. Germline V gives CDR1 SEHNR, CDR2 FQNEAQ (reference sequence). V was cut by 5 bases and J by 3 bases, with 6 bases left in between. There are 12 residues in the CDR3. Written as DNA, the CDR3 is TGTGCCAGCAGCCGACAAACAGATACGCAGTATTTT. Its translation: CASSRQTDTQYF.

This clone was observed a single time. V is TRBV18 and J is TRBJ1-2; D unresolved. The CDR3 has 13 residues. The V gene's germline CDR1 is KGHSH and CDR2 LQKENI. Deletions cut 8 bases from V and 1 base from J, with 11 bases between. DNA of the CDR3: TGTGCCAGCACGAACAGTTTTAACTATGGCTACACCTTC. Amino acid sequence: CASTNSFNYGYTF.

The chain employs TRBV10-1 and TRBJ1-1; 7 nucleotides match TRBD1. V dropped 3 bases and J dropped 3; count of bases not matched to a gene: 4. The CDR3 length is 14 residues. The V gene's germline CDR1 is WNHNN and CDR2 SYGVQD (reference sequence). The CDR3: CASSDQGGHTEAFF. The DNA of the CDR3 is TGCGCCAGCAGTGACCAAGGGGGCCACACTGAAGCTTTCTTT.